This T cell receptor beta chain was obtained from a study of shared clonotypes between healthy human individuals. Ten or more counts support this clone. V shed 4 bases and J shed 4 bases, with 11 bases lying between them. There are 13 residues in the CDR3. CDR1 is SGHDT and CDR2 is YYEEEE in the germline V gene. Using immunoSEQ multiplex PCR, the repertoire was profiled, and TCRdb retains in-frame clones only, with some absent. The table has around 990,000 clones, 60% to 85% seen once. The clonotype comes from a man aged 18 to 30 in good health. Some clones in this sample may be carry-over from other donors' samples. The chain couples TRBV5-6 to TRBJ1-1, with D uncertain. Sequences were obtained from memory CD4+ T cells from PBMCs. Indicated subset: CD45RA-negative fraction. CDR3 sequence reads: CASSQVSGTEAFF. The CDR3 nucleotides are TGTGCCAGCAGCCAGGTGTCTGGCACTGAAGCTTTCTTT.